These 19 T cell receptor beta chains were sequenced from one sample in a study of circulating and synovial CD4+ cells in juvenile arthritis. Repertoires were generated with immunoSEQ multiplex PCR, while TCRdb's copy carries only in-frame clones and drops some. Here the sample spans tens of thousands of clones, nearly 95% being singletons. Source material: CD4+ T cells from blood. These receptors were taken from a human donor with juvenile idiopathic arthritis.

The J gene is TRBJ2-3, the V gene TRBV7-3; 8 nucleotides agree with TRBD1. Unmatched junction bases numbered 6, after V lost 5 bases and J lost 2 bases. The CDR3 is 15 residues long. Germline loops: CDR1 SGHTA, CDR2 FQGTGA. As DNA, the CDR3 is TGTGCCAGCAGCCGGACAGGGACGAACACAGATACGCAGTATTTT. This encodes CASSRTGTNTDTQYF.

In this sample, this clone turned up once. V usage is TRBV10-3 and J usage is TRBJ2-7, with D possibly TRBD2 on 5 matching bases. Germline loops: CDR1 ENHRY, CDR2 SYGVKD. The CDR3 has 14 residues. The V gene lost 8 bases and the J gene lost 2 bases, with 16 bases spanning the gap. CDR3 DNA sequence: TGTGCCATCCGTAAGGAGGCTATCCCCTACGAGCAGTACTTC. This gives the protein CAIRKEAIPYEQYF.

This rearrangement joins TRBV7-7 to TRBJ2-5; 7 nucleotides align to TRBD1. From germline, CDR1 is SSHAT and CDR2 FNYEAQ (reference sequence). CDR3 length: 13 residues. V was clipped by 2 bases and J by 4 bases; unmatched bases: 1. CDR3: CASSLNRGETQYF. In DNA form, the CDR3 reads TGTGCCAGCAGCTTAAACAGGGGAGAGACCCAGTACTTC.

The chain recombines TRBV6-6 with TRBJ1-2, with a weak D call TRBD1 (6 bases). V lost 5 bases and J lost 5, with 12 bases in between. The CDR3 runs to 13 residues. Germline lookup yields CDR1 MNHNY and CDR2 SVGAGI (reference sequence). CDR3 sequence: CASSEVQGYGYTF. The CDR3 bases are TGTGCCAGCAGTGAGGTACAGGGTTATGGCTACACCTTC.

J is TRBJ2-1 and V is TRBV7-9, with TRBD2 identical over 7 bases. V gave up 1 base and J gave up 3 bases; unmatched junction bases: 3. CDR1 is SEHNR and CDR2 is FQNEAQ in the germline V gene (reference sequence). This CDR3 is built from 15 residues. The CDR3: CASSLGGRGYNEQFF. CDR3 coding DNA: TGTGCCAGCAGCTTAGGCGGGAGAGGCTACAATGAGCAGTTCTTC. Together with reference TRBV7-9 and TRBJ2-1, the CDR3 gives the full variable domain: DTGVSQNPRHKITKRGQNVTFRCDPISEHNRLYWYRQTLGQGPEFLTYFQNEAQLEKSRLLSDRFSAERPKGSFSTLEIQRTEQGDSAMYLCASSLGGRGYNEQFFGPGTRLTVL.

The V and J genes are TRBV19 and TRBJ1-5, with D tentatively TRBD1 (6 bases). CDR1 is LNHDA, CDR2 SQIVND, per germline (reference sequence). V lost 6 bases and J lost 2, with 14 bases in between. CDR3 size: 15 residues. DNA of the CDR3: TGTGCCAGTAGACAGGCAGGGGACGGCAATCAGCCCCAGCATTTT. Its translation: CASRQAGDGNQPQHF.

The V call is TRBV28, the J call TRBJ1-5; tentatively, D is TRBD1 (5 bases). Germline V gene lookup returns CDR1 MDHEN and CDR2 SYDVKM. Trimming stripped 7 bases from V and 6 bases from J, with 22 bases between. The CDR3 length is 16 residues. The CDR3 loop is CASTLLGRTTGQPQHF. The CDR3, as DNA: TGTGCCAGCACCCTCTTAGGTCGGACAACGGGTCAGCCCCAGCATTTT.

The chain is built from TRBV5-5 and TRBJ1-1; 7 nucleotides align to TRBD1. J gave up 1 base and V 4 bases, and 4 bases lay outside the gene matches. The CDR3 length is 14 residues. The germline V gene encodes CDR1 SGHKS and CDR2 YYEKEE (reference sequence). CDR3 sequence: CASSDRERNTEAFF. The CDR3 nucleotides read TGTGCCAGCAGCGACAGGGAAAGGAACACTGAAGCTTTCTTT.

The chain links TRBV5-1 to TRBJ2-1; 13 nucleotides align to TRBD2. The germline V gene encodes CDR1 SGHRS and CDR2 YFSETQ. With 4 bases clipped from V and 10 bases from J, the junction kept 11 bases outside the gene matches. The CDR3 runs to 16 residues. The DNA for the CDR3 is TGCGCCAGCAGCGCCACCGGGACTAGCGGGGTACGAGAGCAGTTCTTC. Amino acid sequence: CASSATGTSGVREQFF.

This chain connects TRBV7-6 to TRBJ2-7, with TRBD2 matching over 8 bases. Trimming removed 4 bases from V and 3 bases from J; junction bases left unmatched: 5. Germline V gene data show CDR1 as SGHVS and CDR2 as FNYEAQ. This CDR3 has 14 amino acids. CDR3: CASSSQSGGYEQYF. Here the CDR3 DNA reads TGTGCCAGCAGCTCTCAAAGCGGGGGCTACGAGCAGTACTTC.

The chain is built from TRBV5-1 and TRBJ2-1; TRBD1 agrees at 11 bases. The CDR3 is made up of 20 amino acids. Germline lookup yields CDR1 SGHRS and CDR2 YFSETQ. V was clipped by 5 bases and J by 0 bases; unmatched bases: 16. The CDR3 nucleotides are TGCGCCAGCAGAGAAAGCCGGGACAGGGGGGGTCCGAGCTCCTACAATGAGCAGTTCTTC. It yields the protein CASRESRDRGGPSSYNEQFF.

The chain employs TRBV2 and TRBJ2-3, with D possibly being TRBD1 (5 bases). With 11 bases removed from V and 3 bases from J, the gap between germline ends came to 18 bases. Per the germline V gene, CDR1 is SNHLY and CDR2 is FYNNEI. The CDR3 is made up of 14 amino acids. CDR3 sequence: CAVKAGLETDTQYF. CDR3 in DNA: TGTGCCGTAAAAGCAGGGCTTGAGACAGATACGCAGTATTTT.

The CDR3 region has the DNA TGTGCCAGCAGCTGGGAGAGCTCCTACAATGAGCAGTTCTTC. Encoded protein: CASSWESSYNEQFF. The chain combines TRBV7-9 with TRBJ2-1; D might be TRBD2 (5 bases). Germline values: CDR1 SEHNR, CDR2 FQNEAQ (reference sequence). The CDR3 runs 14 residues. The V end was cut by 4 bases, the J end by 0 bases, with 7 bases between.

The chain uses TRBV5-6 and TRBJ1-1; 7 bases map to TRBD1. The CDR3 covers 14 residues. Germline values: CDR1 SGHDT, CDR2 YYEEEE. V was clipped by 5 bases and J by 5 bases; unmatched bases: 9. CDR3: CASSYPLRGTEAFF. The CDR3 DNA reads TGTGCCAGCAGTTATCCGCTCAGGGGGACTGAAGCTTTCTTT.

This CDR3 reads CASSTGTGPKIEAFF. In nucleotides, the CDR3 is TGTGCCAGCTCAACCGGGACAGGGCCAAAAATCGAAGCTTTCTTT. This chain uses TRBV18 with TRBJ1-1; 9 bases map to TRBD1. V shed 5 bases and J 8 bases; nucleotides not matched to a gene: 12. CDR1 is KGHSH and CDR2 is LQKENI in the germline V gene. The CDR3 covers 15 residues.

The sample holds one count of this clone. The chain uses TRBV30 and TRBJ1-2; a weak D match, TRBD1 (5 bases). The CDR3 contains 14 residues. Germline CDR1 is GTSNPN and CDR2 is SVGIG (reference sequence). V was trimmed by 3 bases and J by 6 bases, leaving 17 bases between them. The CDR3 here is CAWSLQGGEDGYTF. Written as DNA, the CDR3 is TGTGCCTGGAGCCTCCAGGGCGGGGAGGATGGCTACACCTTC.

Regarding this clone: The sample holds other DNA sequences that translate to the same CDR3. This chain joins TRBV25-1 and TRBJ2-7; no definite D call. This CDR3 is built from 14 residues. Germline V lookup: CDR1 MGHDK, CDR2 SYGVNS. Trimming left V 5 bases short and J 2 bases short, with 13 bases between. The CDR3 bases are TGTGCCAGCAGTAAGAGGCTTTCTCCCTACGAGCAGTACTTC. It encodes CASSKRLSPYEQYF.

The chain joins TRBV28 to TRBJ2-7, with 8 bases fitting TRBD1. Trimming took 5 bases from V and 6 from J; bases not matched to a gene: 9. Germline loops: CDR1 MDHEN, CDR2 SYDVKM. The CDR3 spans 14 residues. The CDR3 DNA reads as TGTGCCAGCAGTAGAATCAGGGGGCAGCTCGAGCAGTACTTC. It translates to CASSRIRGQLEQYF.

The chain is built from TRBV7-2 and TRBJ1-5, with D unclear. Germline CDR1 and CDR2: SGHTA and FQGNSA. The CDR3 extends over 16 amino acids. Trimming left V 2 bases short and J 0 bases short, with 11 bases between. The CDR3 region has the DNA TGTGCCAGCAGCTTAAACGGGGTTTTTAGCAATCAGCCCCAGCATTTT. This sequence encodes CASSLNGVFSNQPQHF.